This T cell receptor beta chain comes out of a study of tumor-infiltrating lymphocytes in oesophageal squamous cell carcinoma. From the PCR reads, TCRdb called clonotypes with MiXCR, one entry per CDR3 protein. The table has 10,000 to 15,000 distinct CDR3 sequences, 55% to 60% seen once. V was pared by 6 bases and J by 6 bases, with 6 bases of the junction left unmatched. The length of the CDR3 is 13 residues. The TCR was taken from a female donor with esophageal squamous cell carcinoma. The chain employs TRBV12-3 or TRBV12-4 and TRBJ2-7; TRBD2 matches at 9 bases. Sequencing was done on a sample of esophageal tumor tissue. DNA for the CDR3: TGTGCCAGCAGCCTGAGCGGGAGGCGCGAGCAGTACTTC. Its protein is CASSLSGRREQYF.